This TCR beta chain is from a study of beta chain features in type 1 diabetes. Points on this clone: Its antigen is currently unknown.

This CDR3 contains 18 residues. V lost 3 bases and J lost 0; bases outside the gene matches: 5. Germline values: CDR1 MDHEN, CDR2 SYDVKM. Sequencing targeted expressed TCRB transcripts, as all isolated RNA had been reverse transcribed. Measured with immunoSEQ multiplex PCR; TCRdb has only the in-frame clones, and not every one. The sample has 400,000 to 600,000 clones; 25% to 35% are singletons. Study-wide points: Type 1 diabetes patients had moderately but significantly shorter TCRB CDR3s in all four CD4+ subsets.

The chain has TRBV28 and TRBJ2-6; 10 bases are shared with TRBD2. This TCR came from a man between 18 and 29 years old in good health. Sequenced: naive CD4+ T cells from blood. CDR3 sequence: CASSFWTSGTSGANVLTF. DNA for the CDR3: TGTGCCAGCAGTTTCTGGACTAGCGGTACCTCTGGGGCCAACGTCCTGACTTTC.